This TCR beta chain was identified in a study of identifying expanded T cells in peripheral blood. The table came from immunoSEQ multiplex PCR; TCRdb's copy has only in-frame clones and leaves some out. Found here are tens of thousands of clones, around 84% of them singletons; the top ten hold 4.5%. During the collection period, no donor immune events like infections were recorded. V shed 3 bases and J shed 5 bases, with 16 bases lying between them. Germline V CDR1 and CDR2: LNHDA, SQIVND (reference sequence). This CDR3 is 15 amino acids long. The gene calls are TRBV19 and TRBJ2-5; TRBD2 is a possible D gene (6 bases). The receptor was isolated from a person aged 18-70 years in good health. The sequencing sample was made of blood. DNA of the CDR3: TGTGCCAGTAGTATCGGGAGTGGAGCGAGGGAGACCCAGTACTTC. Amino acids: CASSIGSGARETQYF.